One and the same sample provided the 15 T cell receptor beta chains below, sequenced in a study of PD-L1 blockade in urothelial cancer. Time point here: pretreatment peripheral blood. Using immunoSEQ multiplex PCR, the repertoire was profiled, and TCRdb retains in-frame clones only, with some absent. The data hold tens of thousands of clones, with roughly 79% observed a single time. This sample comprised PBMCs, obtained around atezolizumab (anti-PD-L1) treatment. These receptors came from a man aged 70 or older with urothelial cancer.

This chain connects TRBV7-2 to TRBJ2-5; 10 bases are a match to TRBD2. The germline CDR1 and CDR2 sequences are SGHTA and FQGNSA. The CDR3 extends over 16 amino acids. V lost 5 bases to trimming and J lost 2 bases; unmatched junction nucleotides: 8. The CDR3 nucleotides read TGTGCCAGCAGCCAGGGCCCAGCGGGGGGGCAAGAGACCCAGTACTTC. This gives the protein CASSQGPAGGQETQYF.

This clone was seen once. V gene TRBV7-9 combines with J gene TRBJ1-4; D is unclear. Trimming shortened V by 1 base and J by 0 bases, and 9 bases separated the two germline ends. Germline V gene lookup returns CDR1 SEHNR and CDR2 FQNEAQ (reference sequence). The CDR3 totals 16 residues. CDR3 DNA: TGTGCCAGCAGCTTAGAGTACGGAGCAACTAATGAAAAACTGTTTTTT. It yields the protein CASSLEYGATNEKLFF.

This clone has more than one count but fewer than ten. The chain links TRBV11-2 to TRBJ2-2; TRBD2 agrees at 9 bases. J was trimmed by 1 base and V by 4 bases; bases with no gene match: 10. Germline assignment: CDR1 SGHAT and CDR2 FQNNGV. The CDR3 consists of 18 residues. The CDR3 sequence is CASSSEGGLAMNTGELFF. The CDR3 DNA follows: TGTGCCAGCAGCTCGGAGGGGGGACTAGCTATGAACACCGGGGAGCTGTTTTTT.

The chain uses TRBV7-9 and TRBJ2-5; 7 nucleotides line up with TRBD2. Per the germline V gene, CDR1 is SEHNR and CDR2 is FQNEAQ (reference sequence). The CDR3 contains 17 residues. Trimming cost V 3 bases and J 5 bases; bases outside gene matches: 15. The CDR3 loop reads CASSFLFMAGVWETQYF. In DNA form, the CDR3 reads TGTGCCAGCAGCTTTCTTTTTATGGCGGGGGTTTGGGAGACCCAGTACTTC.

The chain couples TRBV7-9 to TRBJ2-5; TRBD2 aligns across 13 bases. The CDR3 loop spans 18 amino acids. J gave up 9 bases and V 5 bases, and 18 bases lay outside the gene matches. The V gene's germline CDR1 is SEHNR and CDR2 FQNEAQ (reference sequence). In nucleotides, the CDR3 is TGTGCCAGCAGCCCTTGGACTAGCGGGAGCCCCGGATCCCAGGCCCAGTACTTC. Encoded protein: CASSPWTSGSPGSQAQYF.

The chain joins TRBV10-3 to TRBJ2-7; 10 bases align to TRBD2. The CDR3 length is 13 residues. CDR1 and CDR2 (germline): ENHRY, SYGVKD. V trimming: 5 bases; J trimming: 2 bases; junction bases outside the gene matches: 0. CDR3 coding DNA: TGTGCCATCAGTACTAGCGGGGCCTACGAGCAGTACTTC. It yields the protein CAISTSGAYEQYF.

The chain couples TRBV29-1 to TRBJ2-7, with a tentative D call TRBD2 (5 bases). Germline loops: CDR1 SQVTM, CDR2 ANQGSEA. This CDR3 comprises 12 residues. Trimming removed 6 bases at V and 5 bases at J, with 14 bases between. This CDR3 is CSVGLTTDEQYF. Here the CDR3 DNA reads TGCAGCGTAGGACTTACCACGGACGAGCAGTACTTC.

J is TRBJ2-7 and V is TRBV27; 7 bases map to TRBD1. Germline CDR1 and CDR2: MNHEY and SMNVEV (reference sequence). The junction had 12 bases not matched to a gene; V was cut back by 5 bases and J by 2 bases. The CDR3 extends over 16 amino acids. The CDR3 loop reads CASSPRTGKYPYEQYF. The CDR3, as DNA: TGTGCCAGCAGTCCGCGGACAGGCAAATACCCCTACGAGCAGTACTTC.

J is TRBJ1-5 and V is TRBV19; 7 bases are a match to TRBD1. V shed 2 bases and J 2 bases; nucleotides not matched to a gene: 6. The germline CDR1 and CDR2 sequences are LNHDA and SQIVND (reference sequence). The CDR3 covers 16 residues. The CDR3 sequence: CASSIMEGAGNQPQHF. Written as DNA, the CDR3 is TGTGCCAGTAGTATAATGGAGGGGGCGGGCAATCAGCCCCAGCATTTT. Filled out from reference TRBV19 and TRBJ1-5, the complete variable domain reads DGGITQSPKYLFRKEGQNVTLSCEQNLNHDAMYWYRQDPGQGLRLIYYSQIVNDFQKGDIAEGYSVSREKKESFPLTVTSAQKNPTAFYLCASSIMEGAGNQPQHFGDGTRLSIL.

This chain uses TRBV19 with TRBJ1-2; 8 bases agree with TRBD1. CDR3 size: 16 residues. Germline V gene sequence: CDR1 LNHDA, CDR2 SQIVND (reference sequence). The J segment lost 4 bases and the V segment lost 3 bases, leaving 10 bases of the junction unmatched. CDR3 amino acids: CASSIGQGRDFYGYTF. The CDR3, as DNA: TGTGCCAGTAGTATCGGACAGGGCCGAGATTTCTATGGCTACACCTTC.

The chain links TRBV29-1 to TRBJ2-4; 9 nucleotides align to TRBD1. Germline CDR1 SQVTM, CDR2 ANQGSEA. This CDR3 is built from 16 residues. J was trimmed by 2 bases and V by 4 bases; bases with no gene match: 9. This chain's CDR3 is CSVGIQGARTKNIQYF. The CDR3 DNA reads as TGCAGCGTTGGAATACAGGGGGCACGAACCAAAAACATTCAGTACTTC.

This chain joins TRBV5-1 and TRBJ1-3; D possibly corresponds to TRBD1 (6 bases). CDR3 length: 15 amino acids. Germline CDR1 SGHRS, CDR2 YFSETQ. V shed 8 bases and J shed 0 bases, with 15 bases lying between them. CDR3 DNA sequence: TGCGCCAGTGCAACAGGGCAGAACTCTGGAAACACCATATATTTT. Residues: CASATGQNSGNTIYF.

The chain employs TRBV19 and TRBJ2-7, with D perhaps matching TRBD1 (6 bases). The length of the CDR3 is 13 residues. The germline V gene encodes CDR1 LNHDA and CDR2 SQIVND (reference sequence). V gave up 10 bases and J gave up 5 bases, with 18 bases separating them. CDR3 protein: CATGMTGLDEQYF. In DNA, the CDR3 is TGTGCCACTGGGATGACAGGATTGGACGAGCAGTACTTC.

The gene calls are TRBV19 and TRBJ2-3; TRBD2 is a possible D gene (6 bases). The V end lost 5 bases, the J end lost 2 bases, and 11 bases lay between the germline ends. Germline V lookup: CDR1 LNHDA, CDR2 SQIVND (reference sequence). This CDR3 comprises 14 residues. As DNA, the CDR3 is TGTGCCAGTAGTGATAGCGGCCTCACAGATACGCAGTATTTT. Encoded protein: CASSDSGLTDTQYF.

This clone was seen once. V and J are TRBV6-6 and TRBJ1-6; TRBD1 agrees at 7 bases. V was clipped by 0 bases and J by 11 bases; unmatched bases: 10. CDR3 length: 16 residues. The V gene's germline CDR1 is MNHNY and CDR2 SVGAGI (reference sequence). This CDR3 is CASSYSGGGRDPPLHF. The CDR3 bases are TGTGCCAGCAGTTACTCTGGAGGGGGCAGAGATCCACCCCTCCACTTT.